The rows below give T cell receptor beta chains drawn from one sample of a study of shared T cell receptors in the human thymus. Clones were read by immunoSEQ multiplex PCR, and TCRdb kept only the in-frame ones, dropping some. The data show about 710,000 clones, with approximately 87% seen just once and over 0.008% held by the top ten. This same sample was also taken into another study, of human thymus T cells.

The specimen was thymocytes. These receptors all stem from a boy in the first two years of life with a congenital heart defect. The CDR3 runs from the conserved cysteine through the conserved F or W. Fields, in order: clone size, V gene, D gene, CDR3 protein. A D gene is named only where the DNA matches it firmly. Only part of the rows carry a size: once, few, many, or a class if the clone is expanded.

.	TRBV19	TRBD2	CASSFSSGTYEQYF
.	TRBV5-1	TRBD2	CASSLGLAGVAGSYEQYF
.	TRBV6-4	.	CASSDPMQKGSYNEQFF
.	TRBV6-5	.	CASSPLPGNTEAFF
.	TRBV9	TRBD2	CASSPALPGLAGLDSYEQYF
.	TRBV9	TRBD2	CASSLAGGKYLQETQYF
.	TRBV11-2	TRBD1	CASSDRVVSRIGGYTF
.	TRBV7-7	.	CASSLERRRYRAPRLTEAFF
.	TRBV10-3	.	CAISDRTGCQETQYF
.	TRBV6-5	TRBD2	CASSSIRGRANNEQFF
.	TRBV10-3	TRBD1	CAISEQGAGTEAFF
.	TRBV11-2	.	CASSLWPGPTGELFF
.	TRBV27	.	CASSRGGNLHPRTSYEQYF
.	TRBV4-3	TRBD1	CASSQAPRDRVTYEQYF
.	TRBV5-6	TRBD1	CASSLTGASTYEQYF
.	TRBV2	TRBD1	CASSEGVGGQAYNEQFF
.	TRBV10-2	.	CASSESGTREAFF
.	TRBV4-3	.	CASSQGRQVPNNEQFF
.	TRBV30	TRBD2	CAWSILVEREGKNEQFF
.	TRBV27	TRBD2	CASIARGGSYNEQFF
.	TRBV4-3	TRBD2	CASSQVIAAGGQETQYF
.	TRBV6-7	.	CASSSVWVVTGGVNQPQHF
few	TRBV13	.	CASSADRTPNTGELFF
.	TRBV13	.	CASSPPDGSSDF
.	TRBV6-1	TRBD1	CASSEHIRNRGRGVNEKLFF
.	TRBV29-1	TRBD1	CSVLTGVYNEQFF
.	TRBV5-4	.	CASSLLGDIQYF
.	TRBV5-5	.	CASSLKRFGYEQYF
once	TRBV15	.	CATSTIRQAKHYGYTF
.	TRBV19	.	CASSGSAYEQYF
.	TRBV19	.	CASSISGWNQPQHF
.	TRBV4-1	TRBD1	CASSLKQGNTGELFF
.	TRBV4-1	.	CASSQEVYDSSNQPQHF
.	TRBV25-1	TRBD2	CASSELAGGPSSYNEQFF
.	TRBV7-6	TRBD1	CASSRTGGNEQFF
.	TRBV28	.	CASSYDTVEAFF
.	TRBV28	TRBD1	CASSGTVGSEPQHF
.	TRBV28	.	CASSLTGKVAAYNEQFF
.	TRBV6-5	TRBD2	CASRRTSGKYNEQFF
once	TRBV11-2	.	CASRLWVEETQYF
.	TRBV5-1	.	CASSPYTSCHNEQFF
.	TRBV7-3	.	CASSFTKTGELFF
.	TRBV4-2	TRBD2	CASSHRTSGGLGTGELFF
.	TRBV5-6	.	CASSVGGKLFF
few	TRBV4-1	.	CASSQDVDSGSGNTIYF